This T cell receptor (beta chain) stems from a study of blood T cells in healthy people across ages. Trimming stripped 4 bases from V and 2 bases from J, with 8 bases between. The CDR3 contains 13 residues. In germline, CDR1 is ENHRY, CDR2 SYGVKD. Points on this clonotype: The target antigen is unknown.

Primed by a sample-barcoded 5' primer and a J-beta primer mix, a second PCR proceeded for 7 to 11 cycles. Using its own MiXCR run on the 5' RACE reads, TCRdb lists one record per CDR3 protein. Among approximately 800,000 distinct CDR3 sequences listed, over 45% were seen once. Findings and limits, study-wide: The unsorted PBMCs prevented any conclusive comparison of naive versus antigen-experienced cells. While age rose, TCR beta diversity per million T cells dropped in a roughly linear way.

The sample was blood. The sequence derives from a man in his thirties or forties in good health. V gene TRBV10-3 combines with J gene TRBJ2-5, with no clear D. CDR3 sequence: CAISGPSQETQYF. In DNA, the CDR3 is TGTGCCATCAGTGGACCCAGTCAAGAGACCCAGTACTTC.